This TCR delta chain stems from a study of gamma-delta chains in newborns, infants, children. TCRdb re-analyzed the reads via CATT. The data show some 11,000 delta-chain clones, 3.5% seen once. The V gene end was trimmed by 2 bases and the J gene end by 6 bases; junction bases not matched to a gene: 17. The CDR3 is 19 residues long. Germline V gene sequence: CDR1 TSWWSYY, CDR2 QGS. Concerning this clone itself: Other DNA sequences in the sample encode the same CDR3.

This TCR was sampled from a child who was a newborn, infant or young child, either healthy, febrile or measles-vaccinated (not recorded which). This chain joins TRDV1 and TRDJ2; TRDD3 matches at 8 bases. Sequencing was carried out using blood. The CDR3 DNA sequence: TGTGCTCTTGGGGAAGCCTTCCGTTTAACTGGGGGGTACCCAGCACAACTCTTCTTT. It yields the protein CALGEAFRLTGGYPAQLFF.